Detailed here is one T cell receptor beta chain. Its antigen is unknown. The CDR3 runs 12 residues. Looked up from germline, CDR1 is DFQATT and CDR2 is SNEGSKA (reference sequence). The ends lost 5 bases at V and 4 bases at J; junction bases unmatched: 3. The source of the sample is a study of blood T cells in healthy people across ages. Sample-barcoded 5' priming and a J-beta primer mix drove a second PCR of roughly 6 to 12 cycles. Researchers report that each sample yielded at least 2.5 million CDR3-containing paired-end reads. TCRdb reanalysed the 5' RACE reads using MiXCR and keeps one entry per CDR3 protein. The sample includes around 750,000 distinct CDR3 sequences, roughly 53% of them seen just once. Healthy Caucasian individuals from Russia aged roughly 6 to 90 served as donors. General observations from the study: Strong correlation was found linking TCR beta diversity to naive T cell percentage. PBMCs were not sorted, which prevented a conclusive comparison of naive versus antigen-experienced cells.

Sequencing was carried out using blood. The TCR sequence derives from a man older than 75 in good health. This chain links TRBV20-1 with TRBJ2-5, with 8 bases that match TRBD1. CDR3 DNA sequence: TGCAGTGCTTACGACAGGGGAGAGACCCAGTACTTC. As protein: CSAYDRGETQYF.